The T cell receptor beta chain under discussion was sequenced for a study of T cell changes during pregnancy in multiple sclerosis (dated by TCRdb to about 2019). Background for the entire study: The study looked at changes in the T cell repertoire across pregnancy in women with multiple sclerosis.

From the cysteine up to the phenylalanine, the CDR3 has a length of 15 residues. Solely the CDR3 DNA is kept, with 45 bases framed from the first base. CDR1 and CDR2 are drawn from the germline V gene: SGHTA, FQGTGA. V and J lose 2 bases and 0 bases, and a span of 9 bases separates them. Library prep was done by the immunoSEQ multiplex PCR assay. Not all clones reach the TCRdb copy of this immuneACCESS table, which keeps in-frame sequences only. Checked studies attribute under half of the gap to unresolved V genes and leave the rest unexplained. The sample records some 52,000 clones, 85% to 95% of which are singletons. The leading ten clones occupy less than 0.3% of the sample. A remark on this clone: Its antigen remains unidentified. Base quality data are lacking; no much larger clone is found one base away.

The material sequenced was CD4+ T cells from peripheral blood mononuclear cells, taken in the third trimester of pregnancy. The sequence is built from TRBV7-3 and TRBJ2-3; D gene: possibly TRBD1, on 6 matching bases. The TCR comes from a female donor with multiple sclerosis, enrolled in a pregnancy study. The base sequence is TGTGCCAGCAGCTTAGGGGGCCTCAGCACAGATACGCAGTATTTT. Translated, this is CASSLGGLSTDTQYF.